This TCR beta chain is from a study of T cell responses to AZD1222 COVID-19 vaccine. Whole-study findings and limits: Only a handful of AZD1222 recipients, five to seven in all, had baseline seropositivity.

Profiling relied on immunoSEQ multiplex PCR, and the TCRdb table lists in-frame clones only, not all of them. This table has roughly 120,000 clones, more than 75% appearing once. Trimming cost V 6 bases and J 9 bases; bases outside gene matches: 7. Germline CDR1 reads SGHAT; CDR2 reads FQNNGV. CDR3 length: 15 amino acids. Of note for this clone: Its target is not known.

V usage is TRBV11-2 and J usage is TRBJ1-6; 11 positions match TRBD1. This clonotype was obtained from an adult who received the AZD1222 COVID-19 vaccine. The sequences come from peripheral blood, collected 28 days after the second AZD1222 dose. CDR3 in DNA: TGTGCCAGCAGGTCCCCCGGGACAGGGGGTTCACCCCTCCACTTT. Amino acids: CASRSPGTGGSPLHF.